This entry features one TCR beta chain sequence. The antigen remains unidentified. It was cDNA, reverse transcribed from extracted RNA, that served as the sequencing template. Clones were sequenced by immunoSEQ multiplex PCR, and TCRdb holds only the in-frame ones, with some missing. The repertoire holds a few hundred thousand clones, with less than 45% as singletons. This CDR3 is built from 12 residues. V lost 7 bases, J lost 4 bases, and 10 bases lay in between. Germline V gene lookup returns CDR1 MNHNY and CDR2 SVGAGI (reference sequence). The sample comes from a study of CD8+ T cells in alopecia areata. For the study at large: Patients took tofacitinib for 6 to 18 months, followed by 6 drug-free months. Disease severity was quantified as SALT score of affected scalp area.

This sample's treatment: oral pan-JAK inhibitor, 5-10 mg twice daily. Overall study results and limits: Numerous clones, expanded in lesions, remained in scalp and blood during tofacitinib.

The specimen comprised CD4+ T cells sorted from blood, sampled between weeks 30 and 35, from a patient treated with tofacitinib. This TCR was sampled from a human donor with alopecia areata. The chain joins TRBV6-6 to TRBJ1-2; D unclear. The CDR3 bases are TGTGCCAGCACAAAGGGAACCTATGGCTACACCTTC. Protein: CASTKGTYGYTF.